This T cell receptor (beta chain) emerged from a study of cytomegalovirus exposure and HLA in healthy donors. PCR employed 60 Vbeta and 13 Jbeta primers. In the original workflow: In a later analysis, 75 million to 85 million unique TCR beta chains included roughly 11 million shared by two or more donors. TCRdb keeps only in-frame clones here, not all; method: immunoSEQ multiplex PCR. The V and J calls and clone size are taken from that table; D and trimming were inferred from the DNA. Of fewer than 55,000 clones in the sample, around 72% are singletons; the top ten hold around a fifth. General study findings and limits: TCR beta sequences reportedly predicted most subjects' HLA-A and HLA-B alleles accurately. Most CMV-associated TCR beta chains appeared HLA-restricted in a later analysis.

To note about this clone: Antigen unknown.

CDR3 size: 15 residues. With 0 bases removed from V and 2 bases from J, the gap between germline ends came to 6 bases. Germline CDR1 and CDR2: SGHRS and YFSETQ. The sequence derives from a woman aged 50 to 65 in good health and CMV-seropositive. Sequencing was done on a sample of PBMCs. The rearrangement uses TRBV5-1 and TRBJ2-6, with unresolved D. The CDR3 loop reads CASSLGVTGANVLTF. Written as DNA, the CDR3 is TGCGCCAGCAGCTTGGGAGTAACTGGGGCCAACGTCCTGACTTTC.